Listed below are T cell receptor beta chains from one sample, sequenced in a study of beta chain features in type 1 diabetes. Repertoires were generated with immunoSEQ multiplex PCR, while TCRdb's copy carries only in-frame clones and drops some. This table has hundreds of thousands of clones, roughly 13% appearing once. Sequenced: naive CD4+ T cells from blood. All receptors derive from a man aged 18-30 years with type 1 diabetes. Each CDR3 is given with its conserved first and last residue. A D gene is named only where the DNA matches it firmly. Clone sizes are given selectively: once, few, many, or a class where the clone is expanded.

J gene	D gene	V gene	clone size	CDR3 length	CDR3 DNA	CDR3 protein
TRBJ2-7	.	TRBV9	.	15	TGTGCCAGCAGCGGACCGGGACTCAAGTCCTACGAGCAGTACTTC	CASSGPGLKSYEQYF
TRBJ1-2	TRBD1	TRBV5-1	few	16	TGCGCCAGCAGCTCGGACGGCGGACAGGTTAACTATGGCTACACCTTC	CASSSDGGQVNYGYTF
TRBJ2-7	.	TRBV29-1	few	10	TGCAGCGTTGTTATTAGAGAGCAGTACTTC	CSVVIREQYF
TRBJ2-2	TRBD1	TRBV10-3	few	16	TGTGCCATCAGTGAAGGACAGGGGGTCCGAACCGGGGAGCTGTTTTTT	CAISEGQGVRTGELFF
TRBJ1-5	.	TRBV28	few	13	TGTGCCAGCAGTTTATATAGCAATCAGCCCCAGCATTTT	CASSLYSNQPQHF
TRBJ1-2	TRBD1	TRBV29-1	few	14	TGCAGCGTTGCGATATCTTCCGGGACAGTCGGCTACACCTTC	CSVAISSGTVGYTF
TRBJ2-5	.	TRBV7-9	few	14	TGTGCCAGCAGCCCCTGGACAGTTAAAGAGACCCAGTACTTC	CASSPWTVKETQYF
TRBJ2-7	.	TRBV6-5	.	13	TGTGCCAGCAGCCCGCCCGTTCGTGGCGAGCAGTACTTC	CASSPPVRGEQYF
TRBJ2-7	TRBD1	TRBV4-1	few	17	TGCGCCAGCAGCTCCCGGCCCGACAGGGGGAGCTCCTACGAGCAGTACTTC	CASSSRPDRGSSYEQYF
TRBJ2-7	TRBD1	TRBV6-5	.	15	TGTGCCAGCAGTTACTCCGGGACAGGGTCCTACGAGCAGTACTTC	CASSYSGTGSYEQYF
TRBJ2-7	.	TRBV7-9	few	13	TGTGCCAGCAGTTTTCCAGGGGATCGGGAGCAGTACTTC	CASSFPGDREQYF
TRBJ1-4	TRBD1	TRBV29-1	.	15	TGCAGCGTTTGGGGACAGGGAACCGGTAATGAAAAACTGTTTTTT	CSVWGQGTGNEKLFF
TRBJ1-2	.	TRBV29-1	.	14	TGCAGCGTTGAAGCGCAGGGAGCTAACTATGGCTACACCTTC	CSVEAQGANYGYTF
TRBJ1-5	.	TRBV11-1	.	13	TGTGCCAGCAGCTTACGTAGCAATCAGCCCCAGCATTTT	CASSLRSNQPQHF
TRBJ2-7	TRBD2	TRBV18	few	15	TGTGCCAGCTCACCGGGGACTAGCGGGGCCTACGAGCAGTACTTC	CASSPGTSGAYEQYF
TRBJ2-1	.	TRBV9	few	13	TGTGCCAGCAGCGTAGGCAGTGACAATGAGCAGTTCTTC	CASSVGSDNEQFF
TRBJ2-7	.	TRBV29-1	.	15	TGCAGCGTTGAAGAGTTTCGAAAAGGATCGGGCGAGCAGTACTTC	CSVEEFRKGSGEQYF
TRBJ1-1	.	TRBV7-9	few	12	TGTGCCAGCATGGAACAGGTCCTTGAAGCTTTCTTT	CASMEQVLEAFF
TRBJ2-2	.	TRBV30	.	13	TGTGCCTGGAGCGGGAGCTGGGCCGGGGAGCTGTTTTTT	CAWSGSWAGELFF
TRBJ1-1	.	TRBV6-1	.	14	TGTGCCAGCAGACCCCCGGGGACGAACACTGAAGCTTTCTTT	CASRPPGTNTEAFF
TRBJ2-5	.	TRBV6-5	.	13	TGTGCCAGCAGTTACTCGAGGGAAGAGACCCAGTACTTC	CASSYSREETQYF
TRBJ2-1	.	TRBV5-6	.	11	TGTGCCAGCAGCTACTATAATGAGCAGTTCTTC	CASSYYNEQFF
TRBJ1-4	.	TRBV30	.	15	TGTGCCTGGAGAGCGAGGGCCATCGTTGGGGAAAAACTGTTTTTT	CAWRARAIVGEKLFF
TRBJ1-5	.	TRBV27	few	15	TGTGCCAGCAGTCCGTTGACGGGCGCCGGAGGGCCCCAGCATTTT	CASSPLTGAGGPQHF
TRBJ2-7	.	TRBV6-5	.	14	TGTGCCAGCAGGCCCAGGGTGGTGTCCTACGAGCAGTACTTC	CASRPRVVSYEQYF
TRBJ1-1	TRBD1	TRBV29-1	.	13	TGCAGCGTCGTAAGGACAGGGACCACTGAAGCTTTCTTT	CSVVRTGTTEAFF
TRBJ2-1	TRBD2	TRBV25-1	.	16	TGTGCCAGCAGTGGAGCTCTAGCGGAGACCTACAATGAGCAGTTCTTC	CASSGALAETYNEQFF
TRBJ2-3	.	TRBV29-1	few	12	TGCAGCGTAAGGCAGAGCACAGATACGCAGTATTTT	CSVRQSTDTQYF
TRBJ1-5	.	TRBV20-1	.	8	TGCAGTGCCGGAGCCCAGCATTTT	CSAGAQHF
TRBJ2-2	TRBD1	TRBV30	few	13	TGTGCCTGGAGAACCCCAGGGGGTCGAAGGCTGTTTTTT	CAWRTPGGRRLFF
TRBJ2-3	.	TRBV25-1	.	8	TGTGCCAGCAGGGAGGGGTATTTT	CASREGYF
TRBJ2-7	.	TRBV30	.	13	TGTGCCTGTGAGGGCAGGGTGTCCTACGAGCAGTACTTC	CACEGRVSYEQYF
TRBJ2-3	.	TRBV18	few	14	TGTGCCAGCTCACCCTCCCAGGTACTAGATACGCAGTATTTT	CASSPSQVLDTQYF
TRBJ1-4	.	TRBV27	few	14	TGTGCCAGCAGCGTCTCGGACTTTGATGAAAAACTGTTTTTT	CASSVSDFDEKLFF
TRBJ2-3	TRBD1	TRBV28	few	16	TGTGCCAGCAGTGCTCGACAGGGGGTGTTGGAAGATACGCAGTATTTT	CASSARQGVLEDTQYF
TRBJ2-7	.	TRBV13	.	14	TGTGCCAGCAGCTTAGGGGGGAGGACCTACGAGCAGTACTTC	CASSLGGRTYEQYF
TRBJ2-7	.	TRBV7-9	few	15	TGTGCCAGCAGCAGACCCGGAAGGAGCTCCTACGAGCAGTACTTC	CASSRPGRSSYEQYF
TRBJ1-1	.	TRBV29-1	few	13	TGCAGCGTTGGGGGCAGGGAGAACACTGAAGCTTTCTTT	CSVGGRENTEAFF
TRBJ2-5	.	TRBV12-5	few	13	TGTGCTAGTGCACGGGGTAACCAAGAGACCCAGTACTTC	CASARGNQETQYF
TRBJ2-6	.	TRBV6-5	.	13	TGTGCCAGCATTTCTCCTGGGGCCAACGTCCTGACTTTC	CASISPGANVLTF
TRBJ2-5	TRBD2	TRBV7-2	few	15	TGTGCCAGCAGCTACCAGCGGGGGGCCGAAGAGACCCAGTACTTC	CASSYQRGAEETQYF
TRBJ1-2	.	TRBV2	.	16	TGTGCCAGCAGTGAAGGTGGGGGCTCTCAGGGCTATGGCTACACCTTC	CASSEGGGSQGYGYTF
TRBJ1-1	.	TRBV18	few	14	TGTGCCAGCTCACCACCAGGAGTGAACACTGAAGCTTTCTTT	CASSPPGVNTEAFF
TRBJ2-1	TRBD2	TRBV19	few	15	TGTGCCAGTAGTATTCTCGGCGGGAGAAGCAATGAGCAGTTCTTC	CASSILGGRSNEQFF
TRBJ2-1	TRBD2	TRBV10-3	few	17	TGTGCCATCAGTGTTACCACCGGGACTAGCGGCAACAATGAGCAGTTCTTC	CAISVTTGTSGNNEQFF
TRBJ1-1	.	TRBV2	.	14	TGTGCCAGCAGTGAAAGGGTCAAGAACACTGAAGCTTTCTTT	CASSERVKNTEAFF
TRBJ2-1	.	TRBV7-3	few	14	TGTGCCAGCAGCCCGACACAGAATTACAATGAGCAGTTCTTC	CASSPTQNYNEQFF
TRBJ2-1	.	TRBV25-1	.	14	TGTGCCAGCAGTCTATACACCCCACAGGGCCCCCAGTTCTTC	CASSLYTPQGPQFF
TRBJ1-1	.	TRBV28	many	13	TGTGCCAGCAGTTTAGGGGGTTGGACTGAAGCTTTCTTT	CASSLGGWTEAFF
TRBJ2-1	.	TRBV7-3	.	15	TGTGCCAGCAGCCCTTCCGGGAGCTCCTACAATGAGCAGTTCTTC	CASSPSGSSYNEQFF
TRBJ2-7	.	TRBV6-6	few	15	TGTGCCAGCAGTCATCGGACGGCAAGCTCCTACGAGCAGTACTTC	CASSHRTASSYEQYF